This TCR beta chain came from a study of blood T cell repertoires in COVID-19. Looking at the study overall: Spain, Italy and the United States supplied samples that represented acute and convalescent COVID-19. T cells, B-cell-depleted T cells, or PBMCs supplied cDNA or gDNA.

The age range of participants was 18 to 89 years, with residence in approximately 25 US areas. Participant-given clinical history determined each cohort assignment. The V gene's germline CDR1 is LGHDT and CDR2 YNNKEL (reference sequence). Unmatched junction bases numbered 7, after V lost 0 bases and J lost 12 bases. The CDR3 length is 13 residues. Only in-frame clones appear in the TCRdb table, and some are missing; sequencing was by immunoSEQ multiplex PCR. Found here are under 300,000 clones, about 90% of them singletons; the top ten hold around 6%. This TCR came from a woman aged 25 to 39 with acute COVID-19. The specimen sequenced was PBMCs or T cells enriched from blood (not recorded which). The chain is built from TRBV3-1 (or the pseudogene TRBV3-2) and TRBJ1-2, with 7 bases that match TRBD1. CDR3: CASSQDLGQTHTF. CDR3 bases: TGTGCCAGCAGCCAAGATTTGGGACAGACCCACACCTTC.